This T cell receptor (beta chain) was retrieved from a study of T-cell memory formation after mild COVID-19. General observations from the study: Day 15 to 85 contracting clones showed balanced CD4/CD8; day 15 to 37 expanders favored CD4+.

This clonotype was detected only a few times. The antigen remains unidentified. TCRdb re-called the 5' RACE reads through MiXCR, storing one row per CDR3 protein. The data contain 410,000 or so distinct CDR3 sequences, around a quarter of them singletons. CDR1 is SGHVS, CDR2 FQNEAQ, per germline. Trimming pared 0 bases from V and 5 bases from J, leaving 13 bases between. The CDR3 contains 16 residues. The chain joins TRBV7-8 to TRBJ1-4; D might be TRBD1 (5 bases). Sequencing was done on a sample of PBMCs or a T cell subset sorted from them (not recorded which). The sequence was obtained from an adult woman who had mild COVID-19 (a few samples of this study predate the infection). Cell type and time point are not known. The CDR3 region has the DNA TGTGCCAGCAGCTTAGCGAGGTTAGGGGTGAATGAAAAACTGTTTTTT. Protein sequence: CASSLARLGVNEKLFF.